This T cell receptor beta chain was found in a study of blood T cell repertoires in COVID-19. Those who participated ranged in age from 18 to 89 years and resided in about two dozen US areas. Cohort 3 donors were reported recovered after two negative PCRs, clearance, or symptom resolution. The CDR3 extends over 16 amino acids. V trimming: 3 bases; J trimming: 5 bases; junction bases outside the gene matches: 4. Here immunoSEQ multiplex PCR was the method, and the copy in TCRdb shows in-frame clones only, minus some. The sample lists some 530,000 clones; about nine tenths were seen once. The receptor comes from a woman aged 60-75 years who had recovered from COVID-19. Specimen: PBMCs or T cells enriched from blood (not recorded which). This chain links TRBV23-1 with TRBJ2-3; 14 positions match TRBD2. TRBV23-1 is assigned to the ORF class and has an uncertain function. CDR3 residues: CASSQPGLAGGDTQYF. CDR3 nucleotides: TGCGCCAGCAGTCAGCCCGGACTAGCGGGGGGAGATACGCAGTATTTT.